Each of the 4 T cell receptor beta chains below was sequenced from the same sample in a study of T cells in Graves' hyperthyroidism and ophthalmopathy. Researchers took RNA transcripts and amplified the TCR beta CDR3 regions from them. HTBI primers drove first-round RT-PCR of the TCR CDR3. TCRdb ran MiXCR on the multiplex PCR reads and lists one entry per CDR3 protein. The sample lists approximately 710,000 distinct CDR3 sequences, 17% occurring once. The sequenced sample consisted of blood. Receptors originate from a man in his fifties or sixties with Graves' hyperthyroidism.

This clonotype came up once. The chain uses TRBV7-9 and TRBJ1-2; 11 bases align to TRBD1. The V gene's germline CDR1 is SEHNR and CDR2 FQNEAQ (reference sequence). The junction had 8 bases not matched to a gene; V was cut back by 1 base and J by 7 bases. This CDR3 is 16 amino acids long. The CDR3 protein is CASSLVSRGTGGGYTF. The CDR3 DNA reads TGTGCCAGCAGCTTAGTAAGCCGGGGGACAGGGGGTGGCTACACCTTC.

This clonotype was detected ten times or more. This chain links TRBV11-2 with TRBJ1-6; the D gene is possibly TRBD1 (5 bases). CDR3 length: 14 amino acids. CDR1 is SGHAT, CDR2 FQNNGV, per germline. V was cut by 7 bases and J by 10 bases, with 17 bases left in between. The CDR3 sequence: CASKGFGLVSPLHF. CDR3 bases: TGTGCCAGCAAGGGGTTTGGGTTAGTGTCACCCCTCCACTTT. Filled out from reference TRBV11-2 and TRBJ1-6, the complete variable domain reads EAGVAQSPRYKIIEKRQSVAFWCNPISGHATLYWYQQILGQGPKLLIQFQNNGVVDDSQLPKDRFSAERLKGVDSTLKIQPAKLEDSAVYLCASKGFGLVSPLHFGNGTRLTVT.

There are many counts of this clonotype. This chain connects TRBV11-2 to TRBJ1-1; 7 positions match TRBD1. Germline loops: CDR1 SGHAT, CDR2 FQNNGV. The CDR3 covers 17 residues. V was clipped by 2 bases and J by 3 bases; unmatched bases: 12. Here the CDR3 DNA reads TGTGCCAGCAGCTTAAGTCCGTCGGCAGGGGGTCACACTGAAGCTTTCTTT. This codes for CASSLSPSAGGHTEAFF.

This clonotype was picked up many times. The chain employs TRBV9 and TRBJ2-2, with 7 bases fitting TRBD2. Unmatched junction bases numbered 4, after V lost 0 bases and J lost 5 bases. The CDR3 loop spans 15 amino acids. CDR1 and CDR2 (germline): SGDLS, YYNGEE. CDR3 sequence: CASSVGTSRTGELFF. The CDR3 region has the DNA TGTGCCAGCAGCGTAGGGACTAGTCGGACCGGGGAGCTGTTTTTT.